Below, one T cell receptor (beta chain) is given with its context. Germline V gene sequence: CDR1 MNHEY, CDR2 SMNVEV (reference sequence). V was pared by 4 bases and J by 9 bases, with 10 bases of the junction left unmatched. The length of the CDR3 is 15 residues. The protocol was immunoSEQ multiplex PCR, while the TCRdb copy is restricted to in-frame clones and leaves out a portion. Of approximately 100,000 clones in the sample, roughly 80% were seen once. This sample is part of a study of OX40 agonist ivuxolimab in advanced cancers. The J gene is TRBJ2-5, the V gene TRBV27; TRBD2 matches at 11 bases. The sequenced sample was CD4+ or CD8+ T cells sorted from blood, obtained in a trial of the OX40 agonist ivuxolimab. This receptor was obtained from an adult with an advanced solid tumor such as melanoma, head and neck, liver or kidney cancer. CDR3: CASSSGGLAATAQYF. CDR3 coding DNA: TGTGCCAGCAGTTCAGGGGGACTAGCGGCCACTGCCCAGTACTTC.